The rows below give T cell receptor beta chains drawn from one sample of a study of T cell repertoires in cytomegalovirus infection. TCRdb recomputed calls from the reads with MiXCR, one row per CDR3 protein. This sample has some 700,000 distinct CDR3 sequences, with roughly 35% found just once. Sequences were obtained from PBMCs. The receptors were sampled from a human donor in good health (CMV status not recorded). Some clones in this sample may be carry-over from other donors' samples. CDR3s include the opening cysteine and the closing phenylalanine or tryptophan. Where a row states a size, it is once, few, many or the class of an expanded clone; other rows omit it.

abundance	len	v_gene	CDR3aa
-	15	TRBV5-1	CASSHVPDGVNEQFF
many	15	TRBV12-3/TRBV12-4	CASSLGQLLSYEQYF
-	15	TRBV19	CASSILESSYNETFF
many	14	TRBV7-2	CASSVSGTQDEQYF
-	15	TRBV4-1	CASSPRTSAPYEQYF
few	13	TRBV19	CASSIDRVGEAFF
-	16	TRBV5-1	CASSLAGTGVIETQYF
few	15	TRBV7-9	CASRPLAGGTYEQYF
-	15	TRBV7-2	CASSSNPDSNNEQYF
many	14	TRBV6-1	CASRPGLPFWEQFF
-	15	TRBV11-2	CASSLAQGVNTEAFF
-	14	TRBV27	CASSLPQFNQPQHF
-	14	TRBV6-6	CASSYSDGTAELFF
few	14	TRBV7-9	CASSLVPGRDEQYF
-	15	TRBV28	CASSLETGHNSPLHF
-	16	TRBV10-3	CAISGKTGGYDNEQFF
-	14	TRBV7-2	CASSLRRQGGEQFF
-	15	TRBV18	CASSPPDTVSYEQYF